A selection of T cell receptor beta chains follows, all from one sample in a study of patients and donors after allogeneic stem cell transplantation. MiXCR was run by TCRdb on the RT-PCR reads, yielding one entry per CDR3 protein. The sample yields 900,000 to 1,000,000 distinct CDR3 sequences, 18% seen once. The sample comprised blood, either unsorted or a sorted T cell fraction (not recorded which). The source of these receptors is a human donor who was either an allogeneic HSCT recipient or a stem cell or donor lymphocyte infusion donor (not recorded which). It is not recorded whose cells these are; they may come from a transplant donor. CDR3s include the opening cysteine and the closing phenylalanine or tryptophan. The D gene is left open where the match is weak. Not every row has a clone size; where given, it reads once, few, many or a size class.

abundance	v_gene	d_gene	j_gene	CDR3nt	CDR3aa
-	TRBV24-1	TRBD2	TRBJ2-1	TGTGCCACCAGTGATTGGACTAGCGGGCTTTACAATGAGCAGTTCTTC	CATSDWTSGLYNEQFF
many	TRBV7-8	TRBD1	TRBJ1-4	TGTGCCAGCAGCATACAGGGGAAGGCAACTAATGAAAAACTGTTTTTT	CASSIQGKATNEKLFF
-	TRBV19	-	TRBJ1-5	TGTGCCAGTAGTATACTTGGACAGAGACTTAGCAATCAGCCCCAGCATTTT	CASSILGQRLSNQPQHF
few	TRBV3-1	TRBD2	TRBJ2-3	TGTGCCAGCAGCCTAATTATTAGCGGGAGTAGGACAGATACGCAGTATTTT	CASSLIISGSRTDTQYF
few	TRBV3-1	TRBD2	TRBJ2-5	TGTGCCAGCAGCCAAGAAGCCGGGGGACTAGCGGAGACCCAGTACTTC	CASSQEAGGLAETQYF
many	TRBV4-1	-	TRBJ2-3	TGCGCCAGCAGCTGGGGGCAAAGCACAGATACGCAGTATTTT	CASSWGQSTDTQYF
few	TRBV5-5	-	TRBJ1-4	TGTGCCAGCAGCTTGTTGACAGGCGGGTATGAAAAACTGTTTTTT	CASSLLTGGYEKLFF
few	TRBV2	-	TRBJ1-4	TGTGCCAGCAGTGAAGCTCGGGGTATTAATGAAAAACTGTTTTTT	CASSEARGINEKLFF
-	TRBV10-3	TRBD1	TRBJ2-5	TGTGCCATCAGTGCCACAGGGGGTATGGAGACCCAGTACTTC	CAISATGGMETQYF
few	TRBV5-1	-	TRBJ2-1	TGCGCCAGCAGCGCTCTAGATCTTTACAATGAGCAGTTCTTC	CASSALDLYNEQFF
-	TRBV6-5	TRBD2	TRBJ2-2	TGTGCCAGCAGTTACAACCGCGGGGGGAGGAACACCGGGGAGCTGTTTTTT	CASSYNRGGRNTGELFF
many	TRBV20-1	TRBD1	TRBJ1-5	TGCAGTGCCGCCCAGGGACAGCTCAATCAGCCCCAGCATTTT	CSAAQGQLNQPQHF
few	TRBV4-1	-	TRBJ1-6	TGCGCCAGCAGCCAAGAATCAGGGAATTCACCCCTCCACTTT	CASSQESGNSPLHF
-	TRBV6-2/TRBV6-3	-	TRBJ2-3	TGTGCCAGCAGTTACGGCGACATGTGGGGCACAGATACGCAGTATTTT	CASSYGDMWGTDTQYF
-	TRBV5-4	-	TRBJ2-5	TGTGCCAGCAGCTTGGATCGGCTGAAGGGGGAGACCCAGTACTTC	CASSLDRLKGETQYF
-	TRBV2	TRBD2	TRBJ2-2	TGTGCCAGCAGCCACCCGGGACTAGCGGGGGAACGGAACACCGGGGAGCTGTTTTTT	CASSHPGLAGERNTGELFF
few	TRBV6-1	TRBD1	TRBJ1-3	TGTGCCAGCTCCAAGGACAGGGTTTATGGAAACACCATATATTTT	CASSKDRVYGNTIYF
few	TRBV5-1	TRBD1	TRBJ2-3	TGCGCCAGCAGCTTGGGTCCACGGACAGGGGACACAGATACGCAGTATTTT	CASSLGPRTGDTDTQYF
few	TRBV4-3	TRBD2	TRBJ2-3	TGCGCCAGCAGCCAGATGACTAGCGGGGGGCCTAGCACAGATACGCAGTATTTT	CASSQMTSGGPSTDTQYF
few	TRBV7-2	-	TRBJ1-6	TGTGCCAGCAGCTTATCAGGGGCGGCTAATTCACCCCTCCACTTT	CASSLSGAANSPLHF
few	TRBV5-6	TRBD2	TRBJ2-1	TGTGCCAGCACCCTTGGCGGCGGGAGCGTCCATGAGCAGTTCTTC	CASTLGGGSVHEQFF
-	TRBV30	-	TRBJ2-3	TGTGCCTGGAGTGGGGGTCTGGGACCAGATACGCAGTATTTT	CAWSGGLGPDTQYF
-	TRBV15	-	TRBJ2-5	TGTGCCACCAGCAGACCTGGGACCCTCCGGGAGACCCAGTACTTC	CATSRPGTLRETQYF
-	TRBV20-1	TRBD1	TRBJ2-2	TGCAGTGCAAGGGGGACAGGGGTAGCCGGGGAGCTGTTTTTT	CSARGTGVAGELFF
-	TRBV20-1	TRBD1	TRBJ1-6	TGCAGTGCTAGAAGGGGGGACAGTGATTCACCCCTCCACTTT	CSARRGDSDSPLHF
few	TRBV24-1	TRBD2	TRBJ2-5	TGTGCCACCAGTGATCCGGGACTAGCCCAAGAGACCCAGTACTTC	CATSDPGLAQETQYF
few	TRBV3-1	-	TRBJ1-1	TGTGCCAGCAGCCACAGGGGTGACACTGAAGCTTTCTTT	CASSHRGDTEAFF
few	TRBV7-9	-	TRBJ1-5	TGTGCCAGCAGCTTTGGGGACGATCAGCCCCAGCATTTT	CASSFGDDQPQHF
-	TRBV18	-	TRBJ1-6	TGTGCCAGCTCACCCGACGGAAATTCACCCCTCCACTTT	CASSPDGNSPLHF
few	TRBV7-2	-	TRBJ1-2	TGTGCCAGCAGCCGACCTAGGGATAACTATGGCTACACCTTC	CASSRPRDNYGYTF
few	TRBV3-1	TRBD1	TRBJ1-2	TGTGCCAGCAGCCAAGCTTCGGGACAGGGGAACTATGGCTACACCTTC	CASSQASGQGNYGYTF
many	TRBV29-1	TRBD1	TRBJ2-7	TGCAGCGTAGGGACAGGGCCATCCTACGAGCAGTACTTC	CSVGTGPSYEQYF
few	TRBV6-2/TRBV6-3	-	TRBJ2-5	TGTGCCAGCAGTTACGAGGGTCCTAGGCGGGAGACCCAGTACTTC	CASSYEGPRRETQYF
few	TRBV10-3	-	TRBJ2-3	TGTGCCATCAGTGAGTCCCCCGCCCCCCCAGATACGCAGTATTTT	CAISESPAPPDTQYF
-	TRBV5-1	TRBD1	TRBJ1-1	TGCGCCAGCAGCTTGGCCCCTTTGACAGGGGGCAATCGGAACACTGAAGCTTTCTTT	CASSLAPLTGGNRNTEAFF
-	TRBV4-3	-	TRBJ2-7	TGCGCCAGCAGCCAAGATCTACAAGTCGGGACACTATCCTACGAGCAGTACTTC	CASSQDLQVGTLSYEQYF
many	TRBV6-5	-	TRBJ2-5	TGTGCCAGCAGTTCCTCTAGCGTCCAGTACTTC	CASSSSSVQYF
-	TRBV7-9	TRBD1	TRBJ1-1	TGTGCCAGCAGTTACCTCAGGGGGGACACTGAAGCTTTCTTT	CASSYLRGDTEAFF
-	TRBV12-5	-	TRBJ2-5	TGTGCTAGTGGTTTGTTTGGGGGAGAGACCCAGTACTTC	CASGLFGGETQYF
-	TRBV12-3/TRBV12-4	-	TRBJ2-3	TGTGCCAGCAGTCGCCGGATGGGTATTCAGTATTTT	CASSRRMGIQYF
-	TRBV20-1	-	TRBJ2-1	TGCAGTGCTAGAGATCTGGGTACCTACAATGAGCAGTTCTTC	CSARDLGTYNEQFF
many	TRBV7-9	TRBD1	TRBJ2-2	TGTGCCAGCACCGGGACAGTTAACACCGGGGAGCTGTTTTTT	CASTGTVNTGELFF
-	TRBV12-3/TRBV12-4	TRBD2	TRBJ2-2	TGTGCCAGCAGGGGACGGGACACCCGACTAGCGGGCACGGCGAACACCGGGGAGCTGTTTTTT	CASRGRDTRLAGTANTGELFF